This TCR beta chain was retrieved from a study of human T cells and chemical hapten exposure. Turning to the study itself: Patches that contained 0.01% DPC were applied to the upper back and read at 6 days.

Time point specified: patch test 1, 2 weeks after DPC sensitization. The treatment here: therapeutic diphenylcyclopropenone sensitization with weekly scalp DPC. Authors' processing steps: Ranging from about 20,000 to 750,000, TCR counts per sample had a median value of 95,638. TCRdb called the RACE reads again in MiXCR, with one record for every CDR3 protein. Here the V and J calls rest on TCRdb's processing, not on the authors' analysis. Among just under 350,000 distinct CDR3 sequences, roughly 6.9% were seen once, and the ten largest hold around 8.4%. The germline V gene encodes CDR1 SEHNR and CDR2 FQNEAQ (reference sequence). The CDR3 length is 19 residues. The V gene end was trimmed by 0 bases and the J gene end by 1 base; junction bases not matched to a gene: 12. This clonotype was picked up a small number of times.

The sequence was obtained from a woman between 18 and 29 years old with alopecia areata. Some clones in this sample may be carry-over from other donors' samples. This sample comprised whole blood, obtained in connection with sensitization to the hapten diphenylcyclopropenone (DPC). This rearrangement joins TRBV7-9 to TRBJ1-1, with TRBD1 identical over 9 bases. The CDR3 spells CASSLAGYRGRRPNTEAFF. CDR3 in DNA: TGTGCCAGCAGCTTAGCGGGCTACAGGGGGCGGAGGCCGAACACTGAAGCTTTCTTT.